This is a list of T cell receptor beta chains from one sample in a study of T cell responses to AZD1222 COVID-19 vaccine. Clones were read by immunoSEQ multiplex PCR, and TCRdb kept only the in-frame ones, dropping some. The data hold around 67,000 clones, with roughly 84% observed a single time. The source material was peripheral blood, sampled on day 0 of AZD1222 vaccination. These receptor sequences come from an adult in good health. Both conserved end residues are part of each CDR3. Each record gives: clone size, D gene, V gene, J gene, CDR3 DNA, CDR3 protein. D genes are given only for firm matches. Only part of the rows carry a size: once, few, many, or a class if the clone is expanded.

clone size: -
D gene: -
V gene: TRBV6-5
J gene: TRBJ1-2
CDR3 DNA: TGTGCCAGCAGTTACGTCGCAGGCAACTATGGCTACACCTTC
CDR3 protein: CASSYVAGNYGYTF

clone size: -
D gene: -
V gene: TRBV3-1/TRBV3-2
J gene: TRBJ1-4
CDR3 DNA: TGTGCCAGCAGCCAAGTAATTGGCAGGATGGCAATTTGGAATGAAAAACTGTTTTTT
CDR3 protein: CASSQVIGRMAIWNEKLFF

clone size: -
D gene: -
V gene: TRBV19
J gene: TRBJ1-4
CDR3 DNA: TGTGCCAGTAGTATAGATCGGGGTCGGGCTAATGAAAAACTGTTTTTT
CDR3 protein: CASSIDRGRANEKLFF

clone size: -
D gene: -
V gene: TRBV7-3
J gene: TRBJ2-3
CDR3 DNA: TGTGCCAGCAGCTTTCTGAGGACGAGCACAGATACGCAGTATTTT
CDR3 protein: CASSFLRTSTDTQYF

clone size: -
D gene: -
V gene: TRBV30
J gene: TRBJ1-2
CDR3 DNA: TGTGCCTCTAGTCAGGCGGGTCCCCTCGGCTACACCTTC
CDR3 protein: CASSQAGPLGYTF

clone size: -
D gene: TRBD2
V gene: TRBV19
J gene: TRBJ2-2
CDR3 DNA: TGTGCCAGCAAGGGCAAGGGACTAGTTGCCGGGGAGCTGTTTTTT
CDR3 protein: CASKGKGLVAGELFF

clone size: -
D gene: -
V gene: TRBV7-2
J gene: TRBJ2-1
CDR3 DNA: TGTGCCAGCAGCCGGGACTCAACGTTCAATGAGCAGTTCTTC
CDR3 protein: CASSRDSTFNEQFF

clone size: -
D gene: TRBD1
V gene: TRBV18
J gene: TRBJ1-2
CDR3 DNA: TGTGCCAGCTCCCGGGGACAGGGGACCTCTAACTATGGCTACACCTTC
CDR3 protein: CASSRGQGTSNYGYTF

clone size: -
D gene: TRBD1
V gene: TRBV6-2/TRBV6-3
J gene: TRBJ2-3
CDR3 DNA: TGTGCCAGCAGTTCCGACAGGGATAACACAGATACGCAGTATTTT
CDR3 protein: CASSSDRDNTDTQYF

clone size: -
D gene: TRBD1
V gene: TRBV7-3
J gene: TRBJ1-6
CDR3 DNA: TGTGCCAGCAGCCTCGGGACAGCTAATTCACCCCTCCACTTT
CDR3 protein: CASSLGTANSPLHF

clone size: -
D gene: -
V gene: TRBV11-2
J gene: TRBJ2-6
CDR3 DNA: TGTGCCAGCAGCCCCCCGGTTTACTCTGGGGCCAACGTCCTGACTTTC
CDR3 protein: CASSPPVYSGANVLTF

clone size: once
D gene: -
V gene: TRBV30
J gene: TRBJ1-5
CDR3 DNA: TGTGCGACACAGGGAGGGAGCAATCAGCCCCAGCATTTT
CDR3 protein: CATQGGSNQPQHF

clone size: -
D gene: -
V gene: TRBV7-8
J gene: TRBJ1-5
CDR3 DNA: TGTGCCAGCAGCTTAGAGTATAGCAATCAGCCCCAGCATTTT
CDR3 protein: CASSLEYSNQPQHF

clone size: -
D gene: -
V gene: TRBV6-2/TRBV6-3
J gene: TRBJ1-1
CDR3 DNA: TGTGCCAGCAGTTGGGGCGGGGGGCTGAGCACTGAAGCTTTCTTT
CDR3 protein: CASSWGGGLSTEAFF

clone size: -
D gene: TRBD1
V gene: TRBV6-5
J gene: TRBJ1-4
CDR3 DNA: TGTGCCAGCAGGCTGGGACAGGGGAACGAAAAACTGTTTTTT
CDR3 protein: CASRLGQGNEKLFF

clone size: -
D gene: TRBD1
V gene: TRBV28
J gene: TRBJ1-6
CDR3 DNA: TGTGCCAGCATCCACAGGGGGCCGAGCTCCTATAATTCACCCCTCCACTTT
CDR3 protein: CASIHRGPSSYNSPLHF

clone size: once
D gene: -
V gene: TRBV29-1
J gene: TRBJ1-1
CDR3 DNA: TGCAGCGTTTGGACGGGTTCGAACACTGAAGCTTTCTTT
CDR3 protein: CSVWTGSNTEAFF

clone size: -
D gene: TRBD2
V gene: TRBV20-1
J gene: TRBJ2-7
CDR3 DNA: TGCAGTGCTAGTGTGGTTGGTAGCGGGATCGACTACGAGCAGTACTTC
CDR3 protein: CSASVVGSGIDYEQYF

clone size: -
D gene: TRBD1
V gene: TRBV19
J gene: TRBJ1-1
CDR3 DNA: TGTGCCAGTAGTACGACAGGGGAAGCTTTCTTT
CDR3 protein: CASSTTGEAFF

clone size: -
D gene: -
V gene: TRBV7-2
J gene: TRBJ1-5
CDR3 DNA: TGTGCCAGCTGCCTACAGCCAAATCAGCCCCAGCATTTT
CDR3 protein: CASCLQPNQPQHF

clone size: -
D gene: -
V gene: TRBV5-4
J gene: TRBJ1-2
CDR3 DNA: TGTGCCAGCAGCTTGGAACAGGGAGGAGGCTATGGCTACACCTTC
CDR3 protein: CASSLEQGGGYGYTF

clone size: -
D gene: -
V gene: TRBV19
J gene: TRBJ1-3
CDR3 DNA: TGTGCCAGTAGTACCCTGTGGGTAGGACAGCAAGGAAACACCATATATTTT
CDR3 protein: CASSTLWVGQQGNTIYF

clone size: many
D gene: TRBD2
V gene: TRBV30
J gene: TRBJ2-1
CDR3 DNA: TGTGCCTGGAGTGGTACTAGCGGCGAAACACGCTCCTACAATGAGCAGTTCTTC
CDR3 protein: CAWSGTSGETRSYNEQFF

clone size: -
D gene: TRBD1
V gene: TRBV28
J gene: TRBJ1-3
CDR3 DNA: TGTGCCAGCAGTCCTTACTACGGACAGGGGGTTGGAAACACCATATATTTT
CDR3 protein: CASSPYYGQGVGNTIYF

clone size: -
D gene: TRBD1
V gene: TRBV27
J gene: TRBJ2-7
CDR3 DNA: TGTGCCAGCACCCGGGACAGGGGGGTTTACGAGCAGTACTTC
CDR3 protein: CASTRDRGVYEQYF

clone size: -
D gene: -
V gene: TRBV19
J gene: TRBJ1-5
CDR3 DNA: TGTGCCAGTAGTATAAGCAGGGAGGTTCAGCCCCAGCATTTT
CDR3 protein: CASSISREVQPQHF

clone size: -
D gene: -
V gene: TRBV7-2
J gene: TRBJ2-5
CDR3 DNA: TGTGCCAGCAGCTGGGGGACTCCTGATTACTCGACCCAGTACTTC
CDR3 protein: CASSWGTPDYSTQYF

clone size: -
D gene: TRBD2
V gene: TRBV29-1
J gene: TRBJ2-7
CDR3 DNA: TGCAGCGTGATGCTGGCTCTAGCGGGAGACTACGAGCAGTACTTC
CDR3 protein: CSVMLALAGDYEQYF

clone size: -
D gene: -
V gene: TRBV4-3
J gene: TRBJ1-3
CDR3 DNA: TGCGCCAGCAGCCGGATCAAAGGTGTCTCTGGAAACACCATATATTTT
CDR3 protein: CASSRIKGVSGNTIYF

clone size: -
D gene: -
V gene: TRBV21-1
J gene: TRBJ2-7
CDR3 DNA: TGTGCCAGCAGCCCACAGGGGCCCGAGACTAGCGGTTACTCCTACGAGCAGTACTTC
CDR3 protein: CASSPQGPETSGYSYEQYF

clone size: -
D gene: -
V gene: TRBV4-1
J gene: TRBJ1-4
CDR3 DNA: TGCGCCAGCAGCCAAGATGGGGCGGGGAATGAAAAACTGTTTTTT
CDR3 protein: CASSQDGAGNEKLFF

clone size: -
D gene: -
V gene: TRBV7-2
J gene: TRBJ1-3
CDR3 DNA: TGTGCCAGCAGCTTAGCGCTAACCGGCAAACCGGCTGGAAACACCATATATTTT
CDR3 protein: CASSLALTGKPAGNTIYF

clone size: -
D gene: -
V gene: TRBV19
J gene: TRBJ1-5
CDR3 DNA: TGTGCCAGTACCACGTGGAGCAATCAGCCCCAGCATTTT
CDR3 protein: CASTTWSNQPQHF

clone size: -
D gene: TRBD2
V gene: TRBV6-2/TRBV6-3
J gene: TRBJ2-5
CDR3 DNA: TGTGCCAGCAGTAAACCCAGGACTAGCGGGCAAGAGACCCAGTACTTC
CDR3 protein: CASSKPRTSGQETQYF

clone size: -
D gene: -
V gene: TRBV11-2
J gene: TRBJ2-7
CDR3 DNA: TGTGCCAGCAGCCCCTCGGGTGGTACGCTCTACGAGCAGTACTTC
CDR3 protein: CASSPSGGTLYEQYF

clone size: -
D gene: -
V gene: TRBV7-6
J gene: TRBJ2-7
CDR3 DNA: TGTGCCAGCAGCTCAGGGACGGCTTCCTACGAGCAGTACTTC
CDR3 protein: CASSSGTASYEQYF

clone size: -
D gene: -
V gene: TRBV28
J gene: TRBJ1-5
CDR3 DNA: TGTGCCAGCACCTACCCCTCACAGGGCCGCAATCAGCCCCAGCATTTT
CDR3 protein: CASTYPSQGRNQPQHF

clone size: -
D gene: -
V gene: TRBV4-3
J gene: TRBJ1-6
CDR3 DNA: TGCGCCAGCAGCCAGAGCCCACAGGGAAACGATTCACCCCTCCACTTT
CDR3 protein: CASSQSPQGNDSPLHF

clone size: -
D gene: TRBD1
V gene: TRBV5-6
J gene: TRBJ1-1
CDR3 DNA: TGTGCCAGCAGCTTACTCGGACAGGCGAACACTGAAGCTTTCTTT
CDR3 protein: CASSLLGQANTEAFF

clone size: -
D gene: -
V gene: TRBV6-6
J gene: TRBJ1-5
CDR3 DNA: TGTGCCAGCAGTTACGGTCCGATTAGGACTGCTCAGCCCCAGCATTTT
CDR3 protein: CASSYGPIRTAQPQHF

clone size: -
D gene: -
V gene: TRBV24-1
J gene: TRBJ1-5
CDR3 DNA: TGTGCCACCAGTGTAGGGGACATCAATCAGCCCCAGCATTTT
CDR3 protein: CATSVGDINQPQHF

clone size: -
D gene: TRBD2
V gene: TRBV5-8
J gene: TRBJ2-1
CDR3 DNA: TGTGCCAGCAGCTTGCCGCGGCTAGCGGGGCGTTACAATGAGCAGTTCTTC
CDR3 protein: CASSLPRLAGRYNEQFF

clone size: -
D gene: -
V gene: TRBV19
J gene: TRBJ1-6
CDR3 DNA: TGTGCCAGTACAGACGGTGCTAATTCACCCCTCCACTTT
CDR3 protein: CASTDGANSPLHF

clone size: -
D gene: -
V gene: TRBV19
J gene: TRBJ2-1
CDR3 DNA: TGTGCCAGTAGTATCTTTCCAAGGGGGGACAATGAGCAGTTCTTC
CDR3 protein: CASSIFPRGDNEQFF

clone size: medium-sized
D gene: -
V gene: TRBV5-1
J gene: TRBJ2-7
CDR3 DNA: TGCGCCAGCAGCTTTGGTCCGCCTGGGAGGGAGCAGTACTTC
CDR3 protein: CASSFGPPGREQYF

clone size: -
D gene: -
V gene: TRBV4-2
J gene: TRBJ1-3
CDR3 DNA: TGTGCCAGCAGCCCTAATGCAGGATCGAGCTCTGGAAACACCATATATTTT
CDR3 protein: CASSPNAGSSSGNTIYF

clone size: -
D gene: TRBD1
V gene: TRBV12-3/TRBV12-4
J gene: TRBJ1-5
CDR3 DNA: TGTGCCAGCACTCCGGGACAGACTCAGCCCCAGCATTTT
CDR3 protein: CASTPGQTQPQHF

clone size: -
D gene: TRBD2
V gene: TRBV18
J gene: TRBJ2-1
CDR3 DNA: TGTGCCAGCTCACGGGGGGGCTCCTACAATGAGCAGTTCTTC
CDR3 protein: CASSRGGSYNEQFF

clone size: -
D gene: TRBD2
V gene: TRBV5-1
J gene: TRBJ2-1
CDR3 DNA: TGCGCCAGCAAACGGACTAGCGGGACCAGAGGGGGGGAGCAGTTCTTC
CDR3 protein: CASKRTSGTRGGEQFF

clone size: -
D gene: -
V gene: TRBV7-9
J gene: TRBJ2-3
CDR3 DNA: TGTGCCAGCAGCCCGACCCCAAGTTGGGTCATTCAAGATACGCAGTATTTT
CDR3 protein: CASSPTPSWVIQDTQYF

clone size: -
D gene: TRBD1
V gene: TRBV4-3
J gene: TRBJ2-1
CDR3 DNA: TGCGCCAGCAGCCAACCGGACAGGGGTTACAATGAGCAGTTCTTC
CDR3 protein: CASSQPDRGYNEQFF

clone size: -
D gene: -
V gene: TRBV11-2
J gene: TRBJ1-4
CDR3 DNA: TGTGCCAGCAGCTTAGGTCCTGTGGCAGGCCAAAAACTGTTTTTT
CDR3 protein: CASSLGPVAGQKLFF

clone size: once
D gene: TRBD1
V gene: TRBV28
J gene: TRBJ2-6
CDR3 DNA: TGTGCCACCGGGTGGGACAGCCTCAGCTCTGGGGCCAACGTCCTGACTTTC
CDR3 protein: CATGWDSLSSGANVLTF